This T cell receptor beta chain was sequenced for a study of cytomegalovirus exposure and HLA in healthy donors (dated by TCRdb to the late 2010s). The study in broad terms: An earlier analysis of approximately 640 of the donors reported 250 to 350 Gb of sequence data and approximately 110 million unique TCR beta sequences from 150 million to 200 million T cells. The study aimed to test whether signatures of past pathogen exposure could be identified by cataloging public T cell receptors. About five DR-DQ haplotypes were treated as single units for association and clustering because of strong linkage in the cohort. Every repertoire in the discovery cohort had been generated on one and the same sequencing platform. To decide whether each TCR beta V gene segment behaved as functional or pseudogenic, an earlier analysis of fewer than 750 of the donors relied on high-throughput TCR beta sequencing. Among 300 to 450 genotyped donors of the cohort, an average of around 240,000 unique TCR beta nucleotide sequences were sequenced per donor, roughly a sixth of them non-productive. In addition to the first cohort of 666 subjects, a separate validation cohort of 130 or so different subjects was used. In a later analysis, previously published TCR beta repertoires from roughly 710 donors were re-analyzed and high-resolution HLA genotyping was added so that TCR occurrence patterns could be studied. High-throughput TCR immunosequencing, statistical association of individual TCRs with disease status, and machine learning were combined to predict cytomegalovirus infection status. Class I and class II HLA loci were covered by the typing at four-digit resolution. Alongside the repertoire data, information on donor age, sex, ethnicity and CMV serostatus was compiled. The number of typed donors differed by locus: roughly 629-630 for A, B, C, DRB1 and DQB1; 500 to 550 for DQA1; 600 to 610 for DPA1; and about 470 for DPB1. In a later genetic analysis, genome-wide SNP genotypes for about three fifths of the roughly 670 donors were used, and that subset was treated as a discovery cohort. An early release covering roughly 600 HLA-typed donors comprised approximately 290 gigabases of sequencing data and tens of millions of unique TCR sequences. The T cell repertoires of 700 or so subjects were profiled by immunosequencing and related to cytomegalovirus serostatus. Of the approximately 400 genotyped donors, approximately 83% fell in the genetic ancestry cluster associated with self-reported Caucasian donors. The later analysis used no new phenotypic data to find candidate immune exposures, relying instead on TCR beta sequences and their occurrence across donors. Paper-wide results and their limitations: While some public TCRs were present in many individuals, most TCR sequences turned up only very rarely across donors. In a later analysis, HLA-associated TCR beta chains were found to be more clonally expanded and to have lower generation probabilities than equally common non-associated chains. A cluster of highly shared sequence variants was judged likely to represent a technical artifact of the sequencing pipeline. A further reported finding was that TCR beta sequences accurately predicted the HLA-A and HLA-B alleles for most subjects in the first cohort. The study listed approximately 150 TCR beta chains as associated with cytomegalovirus. According to a later analysis, parvovirus B19, influenza, CMV and Epstein-Barr virus appeared linked to several top co-occurrence clusters. Correlated functional status among segregating V segments might reflect linkage disequilibrium, but an unknown experimental factor could not be ruled out. This cohort had only TCR beta chains sequenced, and the lack of alpha or paired-chain data limited which features could be detected. Some IMGT-functional V segments, including TRBV6-2 and TRBV6-3, could not be told apart with the 87-base-pair reads, so those segments were excluded. V-gene and J-gene trimming of TCR beta chains was associated with a missense DCLRE1C variant in a later genetic analysis, and the association was replicated in an independent cohort. Broadly in line with IMGT annotations, most TCR beta V segments showed up in productive rearrangements about 87% or about 30% of the time in an earlier analysis of under 700 of the donors. The classifier was reported to diagnose cytomegalovirus status with high specificity and sensitivity in both the original cohort and the validation cohort. In a later genetic analysis, fewer N-insertions in productive TCRs were reported among donors in an Asian-associated ancestry cluster than the approximately 670-donor mean. Because HLA typing was missing for some donors at each locus, association tests included only the typed subset. In a later analysis, the rate of TCR association differed among HLA loci, with DRB1 alleles having the most associated TCRs and HLA-C alleles having the fewest. The authors suggested that the approach could potentially be generalized to other disease states and immunological phenotypes. For the cohort, immune exposure information was limited to CMV serostatus. Because counts were too low, 15 to 20 rarely observed V segments, including chromosome 9 orphons, were excluded from the earlier analysis of 500 to 700 of the donors. When HLA alleles, especially DR and DQ, strongly co-occurred, attributing TCR associations to individual alleles was difficult. According to a later analysis, most CMV-associated TCR beta chains appeared to be HLA-restricted, and the HLA associations seemed to be driven largely by CMV exposure. Specific HLA alleles were associated with around 18,000 TCR beta sequences at a false discovery rate of 0.05 in a later analysis. The presence/absence analyses assumed that sequencing depth was roughly uniform across donors, and that assumption may not be true. In vitro tests confirmed that a few of the cytomegalovirus-associated TCR beta chains recognize cytomegalovirus antigens.

In regard to this clone: It has no known antigen specificity. No clone much larger than this one lies a single base away; base qualities are absent.

Libraries came from the immunoSEQ multiplex PCR assay. For the multiplex PCR, a mixture combining 60 forward primers for TCR Vbeta segments and 13 reverse primers for TCR Jbeta segments was used. Amplification of the CDR3 region of rearranged TCR beta genes was performed with a multiplex PCR assay on genomic DNA. The Illumina HiSeq System was used to sequence the amplified TCR beta libraries as 87-base-pair reads. The original pipeline was this. A later analysis counted about 82 million unique TCR beta chains across the 650 to 800 repertoires, and roughly 10 million of these chains were shared by at least two donors. Raw reads were error-corrected and collapsed into unique sequences with a nearest-neighbor algorithm that merged closely related sequences to remove PCR and sequencing errors. CDR3 sequences were aligned to IMGT reference sequences to assign V, D and J gene segments. For a sequence to be retained, a match of at least six nucleotides was required to both a V gene segment and a J gene segment. Rearrangements were called productive when the CDR3 lacked stop codons and stayed in frame with V and J; all others were non-productive. Following IMGT convention, CDR3 was defined as the stretch from the second conserved V-encoded cysteine up to the conserved J-encoded phenylalanine. In an earlier analysis of some 550 of the donors, sequences lacking an unambiguous match to a single V gene segment were excluded. In an earlier analysis of almost 600 of the donors, a V segment was called functional when productive rearrangements were above 56.7%, and segregating when the standard deviation between donors exceeded 5%. A statistical classification framework was developed to diagnose cytomegalovirus status using the catalog of TCR beta chain sequences. In a later analysis, TCR nucleotide sequences were compared against IMGT/GENE-DB human TR gene sequences so that V and J genes could be assigned. Using the TCRdist pipeline, a later analysis assigned CDR3 sequences along with most-parsimonious VDJ recombination scenarios. In a later analysis, each TCR beta chain was defined by its CDR3 amino acid sequence together with its V-gene family, and reads lacking a unique V-gene family were excluded. A later analysis removed several hundred highly shared, low-generation-probability nucleotide sequences to deal with suspected cross-contamination and a sequencing artifact. In a later analysis, a clonal expansion index was calculated for each public chain from normalized within-repertoire ranks of inferred template counts. In a later analysis, generation probabilities were computed using a VDJ recombination model fitted to out-of-frame rearrangements, and the results were checked against IGoR. In a later analysis, hypergeometric tests were used to score TCR-TCR, TCR-HLA and TCR-CMV co-occurrence, with a repertoire-size bias correction applied to TCR pairs. False discovery rates were estimated in a later analysis by permuting HLA or CMV assignments 20 times. A later analysis grouped co-occurring TCRs with DBSCAN, adding TCRdist sequence similarity when clustering within HLA-allele-positive subsets. For co-occurrence clustering, repertoires with fewer than 30,000 or more than 120,000 public chains were excluded, along with five repertoires with anomalous nucleotide sharing. The table comes from immuneACCESS by way of TCRdb, which keeps in-frame sequences with V and J called. Part of the clones is missing from these tables; in studies checked, under half for an unresolved V gene and the rest for unknown reasons. The DNA was the basis for D and trimming; V, J and clone size are from that table. The sample contains some 100,000 clones, around 83% of them found a single time. The ten top clones hold less than 1.5% of the sample.

CDR1 is given as SGHTA and CDR2 as FQGNSA, both from the germline V gene. Cut back by 8 bases and 7 bases, the V and J ends lie 14 bases apart. The CDR3 runs 12 amino acids, cysteine and phenylalanine included. Left in the record is the CDR3 DNA by itself, 36 bases read in frame from the first base. In total, just over 650 healthy bone marrow donors made up the cohort. At the time of sampling, every cohort member was nominally healthy, though immune exposures that went unrecorded were likely present. The donor tested CMV seronegative, placing the donor among the 350 or so seronegative members of the cohort. Every donor gave a peripheral blood sample, and the peripheral blood mononuclear cells from that sample were used for TCR beta sequencing. The Qiagen DNeasy Blood Extraction Kit was used to extract genomic DNA from the blood cell samples.

The source material was PBMCs. This receptor was identified in a woman younger than 30 in good health and CMV-seronegative. Here the chain combines TRBV7-2 and TRBJ2-5, and the D gene may be TRBD1, 6 bases matching. The CDR3 region has the sequence CASRRPGATQYF. At the DNA level, the sequence is TGTGCCAGCCGACGGCCAGGGGCGACCCAGTACTTC.